This TCR beta chain was observed in a study of response to subunit inactivated influenza vaccine (dated by TCRdb to between 2018 and 2020). About the full investigation: Deep quantitative T cell receptor repertoire profiling was used in the study to track responses to a trivalent subunit inactivated influenza vaccine.

This clonotype was detected only a few times. Its antigen is unknown. No much larger clone is present one base from it, and per-base qualities are unavailable. Study-wide findings and limitations: According to the authors, only a limited number of new T cells may be recruited by each seasonal influenza vaccination.

To prepare the library, RT-PCR was applied. The sequencer listed for this sample is Illumina HiSeq 2500. TCRdb reran the public reads through fastp at Q25 and MiXCR, keeping productive beta chains. Entries that share a CDR3 protein sequence are merged under the most common genes and DNA. The sample table holds 530,000 or so distinct CDR3 sequences, of which approximately 12% were seen once. About a tenth of the sample is taken by the ten largest. The CDR3 contains 16 residues, cysteine and phenylalanine counted. Only the CDR3 DNA stays, 48 bases, in frame from base 1. Germline trimming amounts to 1 base on V and 0 bases on J, with 6 as the count of junction bases outside the gene matches. CDR1 and CDR2 are drawn from the germline V gene: SGHRS, YFSETQ.

The rearrangement combines TRBV5-1 with TRBJ2-7; TRBD1 fits 8 bases in the junction. Sequencing used PBMCs from blood, obtained on the day of vaccination. This clonotype was obtained from a man aged 50 or older who received an inactivated influenza vaccine. Donor details come from another sample of the same person, matched by shared clones. The nucleotide sequence reads as follows: TGCGCCAGCAGCTTGCGGACAGGGCCGAGCTCCTACGAGCAGTACTTC. It encodes CASSLRTGPSSYEQYF. With the portions outside the CDR3 filled from the reference TRBV5-1 and TRBJ2-7 genes, the complete variable region becomes KAGVTQTPRYLIKTRGQQVTLSCSPISGHRSVSWYQQTPGQGLQFLFEYFSETQRNKGNFPGRFSGRQFSNSRSEMNVSTLELGDSALYLCASSLRTGPSSYEQYFGPGTRLTVT.